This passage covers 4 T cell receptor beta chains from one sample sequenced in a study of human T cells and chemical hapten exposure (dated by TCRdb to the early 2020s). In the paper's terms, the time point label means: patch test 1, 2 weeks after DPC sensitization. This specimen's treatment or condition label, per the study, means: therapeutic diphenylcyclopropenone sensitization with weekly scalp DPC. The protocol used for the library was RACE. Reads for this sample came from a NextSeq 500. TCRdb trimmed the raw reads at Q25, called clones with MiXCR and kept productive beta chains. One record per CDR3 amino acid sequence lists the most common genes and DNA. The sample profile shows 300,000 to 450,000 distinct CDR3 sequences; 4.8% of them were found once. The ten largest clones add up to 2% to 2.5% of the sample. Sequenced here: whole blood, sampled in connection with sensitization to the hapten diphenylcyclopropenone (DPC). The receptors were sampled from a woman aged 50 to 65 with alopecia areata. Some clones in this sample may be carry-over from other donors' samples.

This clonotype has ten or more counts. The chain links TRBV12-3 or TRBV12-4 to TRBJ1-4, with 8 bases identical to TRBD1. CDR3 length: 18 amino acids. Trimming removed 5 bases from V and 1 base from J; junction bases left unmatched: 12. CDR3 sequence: CASSSGTGAGQTNEKLFF. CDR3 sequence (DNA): TGTGCCAGCAGTAGTGGGACAGGAGCGGGCCAAACTAATGAAAAACTGTTTTTT.

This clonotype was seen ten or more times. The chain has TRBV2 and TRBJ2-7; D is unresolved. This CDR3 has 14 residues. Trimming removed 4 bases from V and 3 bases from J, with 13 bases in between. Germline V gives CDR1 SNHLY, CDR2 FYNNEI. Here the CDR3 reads CASSAGLGYYEQYF. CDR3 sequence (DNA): TGTGCCAGCAGTGCCGGTTTGGGGTACTACGAGCAGTACTTC.

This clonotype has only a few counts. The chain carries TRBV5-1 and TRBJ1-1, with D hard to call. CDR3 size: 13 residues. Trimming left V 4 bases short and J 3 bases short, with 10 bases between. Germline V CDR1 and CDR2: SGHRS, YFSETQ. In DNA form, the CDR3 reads TGCGCCAGCAGCCCTACCCGGGACACTGAAGCTTTCTTT. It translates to CASSPTRDTEAFF.

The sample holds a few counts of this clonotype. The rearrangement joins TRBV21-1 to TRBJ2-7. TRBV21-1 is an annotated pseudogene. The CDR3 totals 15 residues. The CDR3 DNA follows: TGTGCCAGCTCTAAGGGTTCGGCAGGATACTACGAGCAGTACTTC. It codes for CASSKGSAGYYEQYF.